This T cell receptor beta chain was documented in a study of early T cells in non-severe SARS-CoV-2 infection. At the level of the study: The input, bulk RNA from unsorted whole blood, was sequenced, and chains were unpaired.

Individual cDNA molecules were tagged with unique molecular identifiers, the study reported. A single record per CDR3 protein comes from TCRdb applying MiXCR to the 5' RACE reads. Of tens of thousands of distinct CDR3 sequences in the sample, under 15% were seen once. Only a few counts were recorded for this clonotype. What it recognizes is unknown. Study-wide results and limits: Clonotype matching in VDJdb favored anti-spike CD8 responses and did not capture private and CD4 specificities.

Trimming pared 2 bases from V and 3 bases from J, leaving 17 bases between. The germline V gene encodes CDR1 SGHRS and CDR2 YFSETQ. CDR3 length: 16 residues. The V gene is TRBV5-1, the J gene TRBJ2-5; D is perhaps TRBD2 (5 bases). The TCR sequence derives from an adult who was a healthcare worker with PCR-confirmed SARS-CoV-2 infection or an uninfected control (not recorded which). The sequencing input was whole blood. Written as DNA, the CDR3 is TGCGCCAGCAGCTTTGGTCGGGATGCTATAGAAGAGACCCAGTACTTC. Translating it yields CASSFGRDAIEETQYF.